This T cell receptor beta chain was recovered during a study of blood T cell repertoires in COVID-19. Across the whole study: The cDNA or gDNA used as material had been derived from T cells, B-cell-depleted T cells, or PBMCs.

In the study's own analysis: Amplification from reference gene primers served as the basis for estimated nucleated cell counts. The data were produced by immunoSEQ multiplex PCR, yet TCRdb's version contains in-frame clones alone and is incomplete. V and J calls and clone size come straight from that table; D and trimming were deduced from the DNA. The table has fewer than 120,000 clones, around 90% seen once. CDR1 and CDR2 (germline): KGHDR, SFDVKD. The CDR3 spans 14 residues. Trimming left V 0 bases short and J 4 bases short, with 7 bases between. J is TRBJ2-3 and V is TRBV24-1; unclear D gene. This TCR derives from a woman aged 45-65 years with acute or convalescent COVID-19. Specimen: peripheral blood. The CDR3 loop reads CATSDLWASDTQYF. The DNA for the CDR3 is TGTGCCACCAGTGATTTGTGGGCCTCAGATACGCAGTATTTT.